This T cell receptor (beta chain) was identified during a study of T-cell reconstitution after alpha-beta-depleted transplantation in children. The CDR3 is 13 amino acids. V was cut by 7 bases and J by 5 bases, with 14 bases left in between. Construction of the TCRbeta library involved unique molecular identifiers. TCRdb passed the PCR reads through MiXCR, listing each CDR3 protein once. This table holds a few hundred thousand distinct CDR3 sequences, 27% found once. General study findings and limits: It was surviving recipient T cells and thymic progenitors that gave some patients high TCRbeta diversity at day 60. T cells produced anew were the main source of T-cell counts and diversity one year after transplant. Several hundred rapidly expanded clones from non-depleted graft cells reportedly supplied alpha-beta T cells about two months post-transplant.

In the case of this clonotype: Its antigen is currently unknown.

The receptor was derived from a boy in the first two years of life with Wiskott-Aldrich syndrome, due to receive a stem cell transplant. The chain employs TRBV12-3 or TRBV12-4 and TRBJ2-5; D assignment may be TRBD1 or TRBD2 (6 bases each). The sequencing here drew on PBMCs, taken before TCRalphabeta/CD19-depleted stem cell transplant. The CDR3 is CASKLGGGETQYF. CDR3 nucleotide sequence: TGTGCCAGCAAACTAGGAGGGGGGGAGACCCAGTACTTC.